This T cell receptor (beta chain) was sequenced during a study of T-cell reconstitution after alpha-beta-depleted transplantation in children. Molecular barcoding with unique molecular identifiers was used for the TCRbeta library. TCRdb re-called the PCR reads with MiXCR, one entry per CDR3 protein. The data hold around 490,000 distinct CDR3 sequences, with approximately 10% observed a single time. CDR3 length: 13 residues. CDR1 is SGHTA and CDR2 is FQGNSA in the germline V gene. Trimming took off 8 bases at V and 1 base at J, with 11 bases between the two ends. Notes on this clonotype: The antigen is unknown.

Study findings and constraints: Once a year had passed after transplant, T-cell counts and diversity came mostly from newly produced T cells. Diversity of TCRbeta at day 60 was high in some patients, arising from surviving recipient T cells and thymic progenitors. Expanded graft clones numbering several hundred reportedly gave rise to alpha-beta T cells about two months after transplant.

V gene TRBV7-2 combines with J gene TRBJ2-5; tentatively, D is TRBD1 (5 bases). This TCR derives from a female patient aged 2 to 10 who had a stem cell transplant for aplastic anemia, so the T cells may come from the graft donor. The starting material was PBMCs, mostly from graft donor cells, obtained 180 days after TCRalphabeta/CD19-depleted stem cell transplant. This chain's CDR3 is CASGQGPQETQYF. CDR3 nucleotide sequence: TGTGCCAGCGGGCAGGGTCCCCAAGAGACCCAGTACTTC.